This passage covers 22 T cell receptor beta chains from one sample sequenced in a study of CD8 T cells in ankylosing spondylitis. TCRdb reanalysed the 5' RACE reads using MiXCR and keeps one entry per CDR3 protein. The data contain more than 150,000 distinct CDR3 sequences, 18% of them singletons. Specimen: blood, either unsorted or a sorted T cell fraction (not recorded which). These receptors were taken from a male donor aged 10 to 35 with ankylosing spondylitis or in good health (not recorded which).

Ten or more counts support this clonotype. The CDR3 DNA sequence: TGTGCCAGCAGTTTGACGGTTTCCTACGAGCAGTACTTC. It translates to CASSLTVSYEQYF. This chain joins TRBV27 and TRBJ2-7; no clear D. Germline assignment: CDR1 MNHEY and CDR2 SMNVEV (reference sequence). CDR3 length equals 13 residues. V was pared by 3 bases and J by 1 base, with 7 bases between.

This clonotype was recorded a few times. The rearrangement joins TRBV20-1 to TRBJ2-3; D uncertain. Per the germline V gene, CDR1 is DFQATT and CDR2 is SNEGSKA (reference sequence). The CDR3 sequence is 12 residues long. V lost 0 bases, J lost 10 bases, and 11 bases lay in between. CDR3 region: CSARDRSLAQYF. CDR3 sequence (DNA): TGCAGTGCTAGAGATCGCTCACTGGCGCAGTATTTT.

This clonotype was seen a few times. The V and J genes are TRBV6-5 and TRBJ2-7; D gene ambiguous. The CDR3 has 13 amino acids. Germline V gene lookup returns CDR1 MNHEY and CDR2 SVGAGI. V lost 6 bases and J 2 bases, leaving 11 bases between the germline ends. The chain's CDR3 is CASRSSLTYEQYF. The CDR3, as DNA: TGTGCCAGCAGGTCGAGTCTTACCTACGAGCAGTACTTC.

This clonotype was observed a handful of times. The V call is TRBV9, the J call TRBJ1-1, with D possibly matching TRBD1 (6 bases). CDR1 is SGDLS, CDR2 YYNGEE, per germline. Trimming removed 2 bases from V and 2 bases from J, with 13 bases in between. CDR3 length: 15 residues. The CDR3 coding sequence is TGTGCCAGCAGCGTCAGCCCGACAGGTAACACTGAAGCTTTCTTT. It yields the protein CASSVSPTGNTEAFF.

This clonotype occurred many times. V is TRBV5-4 and J is TRBJ2-3; the match to TRBD2 covers 11 bases. The CDR3 runs to 16 residues. With 4 bases clipped from V and 2 bases from J, the junction kept 6 bases outside the gene matches. Germline V gene data show CDR1 as SGHNT and CDR2 as YYREEE (reference sequence). As DNA, the CDR3 is TGTGCCAGCAGCAACCTAGCGGGAGGCACCACAGATACGCAGTATTTT. It yields the protein CASSNLAGGTTDTQYF.

This clonotype was detected once. The V gene is TRBV6-5, the J gene TRBJ2-5, with unresolved D. This CDR3 has 12 amino acids. The V gene's germline CDR1 is MNHEY and CDR2 SVGAGI. Trimming removed 3 bases from V and 4 bases from J, with 6 bases in between. The CDR3 loop reads CASSYYGETQYF. The CDR3 DNA reads TGTGCCAGCAGTTATTATGGAGAGACCCAGTACTTC.

This clonotype showed up many times. V and J are TRBV6-6 and TRBJ1-1; D is unresolved. CDR1 MNHNY and CDR2 SVGAGI come from the germline V gene (reference sequence). Trimming removed 4 bases from V and 10 bases from J, with 7 bases in between. The CDR3 has 10 residues. The CDR3 region has the DNA TGTGCCAGCAGTTCTATGATAGCTTTCTTT. It is translated as CASSSMIAFF.

There are a few counts of this clonotype. The rearrangement uses TRBV2 and TRBJ2-2, with 7 nucleotides matching TRBD2. The CDR3 length is 15 residues. The germline gives CDR1 SNHLY, CDR2 FYNNEI. The V gene end was trimmed by 5 bases and the J gene end by 0 bases; junction bases not matched to a gene: 3. The CDR3 loop is CASSSSGANTGELFF. In DNA, the CDR3 is TGTGCCAGCAGTTCTAGCGGAGCGAACACCGGGGAGCTGTTTTTT.

This clonotype showed up many times. The rearrangement joins TRBV15 to TRBJ2-7; D call uncertain. Trimming pared 0 bases from V and 2 bases from J, leaving 8 bases between. Germline V lookup: CDR1 LNHNV, CDR2 YYDKDF (reference sequence). The CDR3 runs 14 residues. The CDR3 DNA reads as TGTGCCACCAGCAGAGACCCAGGACCCTACGAGCAGTACTTC. Protein sequence: CATSRDPGPYEQYF.

This clonotype came up many times. This sequence joins TRBV20-1 and TRBJ1-4; the match to TRBD1 covers 7 bases. This CDR3 has 13 amino acids. V lost 1 base, J lost 6 bases, and 2 bases stayed unmatched. The germline CDR1 and CDR2 sequences are DFQATT and SNEGSKA (reference sequence). The CDR3 region has the DNA TGCAGTGCTAGAGGACAGGGAGATGAAAAACTGTTTTTT. This codes for CSARGQGDEKLFF.

The chain uses TRBV6-5 and TRBJ2-7; perhaps TRBD2 as D (6 bases). Trimming left V 0 bases short and J 0 bases short, with 12 bases between. This CDR3 is built from 16 residues. In germline, CDR1 is MNHEY, CDR2 SVGAGI. As DNA, the CDR3 is TGTGCCAGCAGTTACTCGAGCTTCGGGAGCTCCTACGAGCAGTACTTC. This encodes CASSYSSFGSSYEQYF.

This clonotype was recorded at least ten times. The gene calls are TRBV12-3 or TRBV12-4 and TRBJ2-1; D perhaps matches TRBD2 (7 bases). The CDR3 is made up of 19 amino acids. V was trimmed by 8 bases and J by 0 bases, leaving 26 bases between them. Written as DNA, the CDR3 is TGTGCCAGCTGGGGGCGGGACTACGATAAGGAGAGCTCCTACAATGAGCAGTTCTTC. Amino acid sequence: CASWGRDYDKESSYNEQFF.

At least ten counts were recorded for this clonotype. The chain carries TRBV5-1 and TRBJ2-1; D remains unclear. This CDR3 spans 14 amino acids. Trimming stripped 0 bases from V and 9 bases from J, with 13 bases between. Germline CDR1 reads SGHRS; CDR2 reads YFSETQ. CDR3 in amino acids: CASSLATLPGEQFF. In DNA form, the CDR3 reads TGCGCCAGCAGCTTGGCCACCCTCCCCGGTGAGCAGTTCTTC.

This clonotype was observed many times. This chain connects TRBV4-2 to TRBJ2-1, with 15 bases matching TRBD2. Germline V CDR1 and CDR2: LGHNA, YNFKEQ. The CDR3 sequence is 19 residues long. Trimming cost V 4 bases and J 3 bases; bases outside gene matches: 10. For the CDR3, the DNA is TGTGCCAGCAGCCCCTATGCTCCGGGACTAGCGGGAGGCTACAATGAGCAGTTCTTC. Its protein product is CASSPYAPGLAGGYNEQFF.

The rearrangement joins TRBV23-1 to TRBJ2-1; 7 nucleotides match TRBD1. TRBV23-1 is an open reading frame whose function is uncertain. This CDR3 is 20 amino acids long. V shed 8 bases and J 0 bases; nucleotides not matched to a gene: 22. DNA of the CDR3: TGCGCCAGCGGTACCAACGAAATATCTAGACAGGGAAACTCCTACAATGAGCAGTTCTTC. Protein sequence: CASGTNEISRQGNSYNEQFF.

The sample holds many counts of this clonotype. The V call is TRBV7-9, the J call TRBJ1-2; D possibly corresponds to TRBD1 (5 bases). This CDR3 is built from 14 residues. CDR1 is SEHNR and CDR2 is FQNEAQ in the germline V gene (reference sequence). CDR3 in amino acids: CGADPRAVDYGYTF. CDR3 DNA: TGTGGGGCCGACCCCAGGGCGGTGGACTATGGCTACACCTTC. Using reference TRBV7-9 and TRBJ1-2 for the parts outside the CDR3, the full variable domain is DTGVSQNPRHKITKRGQNVTFRCDPISEHNRLYWYRQTLGQGPEFLTYFQNEAQLEKSRLLSDRFSAERPKGSFSTLEIQRTEQGDSAMYLCGADPRAVDYGYTFGSGTRLTVV.

This clonotype was seen ten or more times. The rearrangement uses TRBV30 and TRBJ2-7; 7 positions match TRBD2. This CDR3 is 13 amino acids long. Germline lookup yields CDR1 GTSNPN and CDR2 SVGIG (reference sequence). Unmatched junction bases numbered 4, after V lost 1 base and J lost 4 bases. CDR3 in amino acids: CAWSAAGGYEQYV. CDR3 DNA sequence: TGTGCCTGGAGTGCGGCCGGGGGGTACGAGCAGTACGTC.

This clonotype was picked up many times. This rearrangement joins TRBV20-1 to TRBJ2-1; 10 nucleotides agree with TRBD2. The CDR3 totals 13 residues. Germline CDR1 reads DFQATT; CDR2 reads SNEGSKA (reference sequence). The junction had 2 bases not matched to a gene; V was cut back by 5 bases and J by 4 bases. Here the CDR3 reads CSASSGSYNEQFF. The CDR3 coding sequence is TGCAGTGCTTCTAGCGGGAGTTACAATGAGCAGTTCTTC.

At least ten counts were recorded for this clonotype. The rearrangement joins TRBV7-9 to TRBJ1-6, with D possibly being TRBD1 (5 bases). The V gene's germline CDR1 is SEHNR and CDR2 FQNEAQ (reference sequence). The CDR3 covers 16 residues. Trimming removed 4 bases at V and 5 bases at J, with 15 bases between. The CDR3 DNA reads as TGTGCCAGCAGCTCAGCCCTAGACAGACATAATTCACCCCTCCACTTT. It codes for CASSSALDRHNSPLHF.

This clonotype has at least ten counts. J is TRBJ2-5 and V is TRBV5-1; 9 positions agree with TRBD1. V gave up 4 bases and J gave up 4 bases; unmatched junction bases: 2. This CDR3 is built from 13 residues. Germline V CDR1 and CDR2: SGHRS, YFSETQ. The CDR3 DNA is TGCGCCAGCAGCCGGACAGGGGCAGAGACCCAGTACTTC. Amino acid sequence: CASSRTGAETQYF. The full variable domain, its missing parts supplied by reference TRBV5-1 and TRBJ2-5, is KAGVTQTPRYLIKTRGQQVTLSCSPISGHRSVSWYQQTPGQGLQFLFEYFSETQRNKGNFPGRFSGRQFSNSRSEMNVSTLELGDSALYLCASSRTGAETQYFGPGTRLLVL.

In its sample, this clonotype was seen many times. CDR3 sequence reads: CASSLAPASGSNEQFF. The CDR3 DNA reads TGCGCCAGCAGCTTGGCCCCGGCTAGCGGGAGCAATGAGCAGTTCTTC. The chain uses TRBV5-1 and TRBJ2-1; 10 bases match TRBD2. The length of the CDR3 is 16 residues. The germline gives CDR1 SGHRS, CDR2 YFSETQ. The J segment lost 6 bases and the V segment lost 0 bases, leaving 6 bases of the junction unmatched.

This clonotype was detected many times. The CDR3 reads CASSSLGPGQVFYEQYV. The CDR3 DNA reads TGTGCCAGCAGCTCTCTGGGACCGGGACAGGTCTTCTACGAGCAGTACGTC. The chain is built from TRBV13 and TRBJ2-7; TRBD1 matches 8 bases. With V trimmed by 4 bases and J by 3 bases, 14 bases remained unmatched. Germline V gene data show CDR1 as PRHDT and CDR2 as FYEKMQ (reference sequence). CDR3 length: 17 amino acids.